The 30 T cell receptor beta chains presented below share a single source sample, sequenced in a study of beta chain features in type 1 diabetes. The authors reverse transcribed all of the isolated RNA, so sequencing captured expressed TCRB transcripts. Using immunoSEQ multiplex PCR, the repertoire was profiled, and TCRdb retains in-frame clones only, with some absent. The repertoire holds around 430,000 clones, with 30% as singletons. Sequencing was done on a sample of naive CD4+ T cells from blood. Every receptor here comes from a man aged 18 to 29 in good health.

The CDR3 nucleotides read TGTGCCAGCCAAACGGAGGATCAGCCCCAGCATTTT. It is translated as CASQTEDQPQHF. The V and J genes are TRBV25-1 and TRBJ1-5; D not certain. The ends were cut back, 8 bases at V and 5 bases at J, with 10 bases in the middle. Looked up from germline, CDR1 is MGHDK and CDR2 is SYGVNS. The length of the CDR3 is 12 residues. Full variable domain (outside the CDR3, taken from reference TRBV25-1 and TRBJ1-5): EADIYQTPRYLVIGTGKKITLECSQTMGHDKMYWYQQDPGMELHLIHYSYGVNSTEKGDLSSESTVSRIRTEHFPLTLESARPSHTSQYLCASQTEDQPQHFGDGTRLSIL.

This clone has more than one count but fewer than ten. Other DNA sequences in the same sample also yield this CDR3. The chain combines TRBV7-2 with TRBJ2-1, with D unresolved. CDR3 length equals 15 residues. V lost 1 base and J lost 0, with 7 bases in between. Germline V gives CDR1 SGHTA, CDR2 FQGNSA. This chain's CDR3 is CASSLGLVSYNEQFF. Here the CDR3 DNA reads TGTGCCAGCAGCTTAGGTTTGGTCTCCTACAATGAGCAGTTCTTC.

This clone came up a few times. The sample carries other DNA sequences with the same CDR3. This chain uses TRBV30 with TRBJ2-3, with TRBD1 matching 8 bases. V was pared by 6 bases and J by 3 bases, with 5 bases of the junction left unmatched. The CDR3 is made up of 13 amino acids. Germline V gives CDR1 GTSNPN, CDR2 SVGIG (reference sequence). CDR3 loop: CACRDRGTDTQYF. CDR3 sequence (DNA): TGTGCCTGCAGAGACAGGGGAACAGATACGCAGTATTTT.

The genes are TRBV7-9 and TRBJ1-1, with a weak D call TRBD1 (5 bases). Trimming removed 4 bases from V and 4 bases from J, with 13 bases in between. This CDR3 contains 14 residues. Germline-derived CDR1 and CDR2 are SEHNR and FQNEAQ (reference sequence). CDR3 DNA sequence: TGTGCCAGCAGCTCGCTCGCAGGGATCACTGAAGCTTTCTTT. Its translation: CASSSLAGITEAFF.

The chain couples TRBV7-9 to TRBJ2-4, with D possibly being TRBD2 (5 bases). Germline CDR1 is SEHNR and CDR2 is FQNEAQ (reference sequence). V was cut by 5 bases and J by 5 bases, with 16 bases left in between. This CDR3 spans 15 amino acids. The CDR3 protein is CASSLRGNSQNIQYF. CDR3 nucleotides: TGTGCCAGCAGCCTACGGGGAAATTCCCAAAACATTCAGTACTTC.

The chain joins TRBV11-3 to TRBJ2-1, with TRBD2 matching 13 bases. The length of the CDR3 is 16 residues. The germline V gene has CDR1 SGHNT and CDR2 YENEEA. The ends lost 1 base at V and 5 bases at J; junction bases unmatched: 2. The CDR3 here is CASSLGLAGGHNEQFF. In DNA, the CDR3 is TGTGCCAGCAGCTTAGGACTAGCGGGAGGCCACAATGAGCAGTTCTTC.

The CDR3 DNA reads TGTGCCAGCAGCTTAACCCCTAACGGGGAGCTGTTTTTT. It codes for CASSLTPNGELFF. The chain uses TRBV7-3 and TRBJ2-2; D is ambiguous. The germline gives CDR1 SGHTA, CDR2 FQGTGA. Trimming pared 0 bases from V and 7 bases from J, leaving 6 bases between. The CDR3 extends over 13 amino acids.

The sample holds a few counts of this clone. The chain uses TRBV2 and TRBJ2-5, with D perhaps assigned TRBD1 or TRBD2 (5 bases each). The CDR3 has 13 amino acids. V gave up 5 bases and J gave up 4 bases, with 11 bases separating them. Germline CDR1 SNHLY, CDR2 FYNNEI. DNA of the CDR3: TGTGCCAGCAGTTTTCGAGGGGCAGAGACCCAGTACTTC. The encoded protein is CASSFRGAETQYF.

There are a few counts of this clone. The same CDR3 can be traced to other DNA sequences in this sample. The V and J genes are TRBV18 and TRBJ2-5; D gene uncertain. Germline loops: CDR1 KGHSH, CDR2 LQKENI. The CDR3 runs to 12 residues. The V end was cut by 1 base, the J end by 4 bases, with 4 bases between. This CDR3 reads CASSPLGETQYF. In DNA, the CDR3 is TGTGCCAGCTCACCACTAGGAGAGACCCAGTACTTC.

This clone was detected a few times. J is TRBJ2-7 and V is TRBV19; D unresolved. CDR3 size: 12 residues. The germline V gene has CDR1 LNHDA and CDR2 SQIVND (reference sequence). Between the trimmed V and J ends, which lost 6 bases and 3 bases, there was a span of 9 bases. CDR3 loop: CASSNVYYEQYF. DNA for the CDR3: TGTGCCAGTAGCAATGTGTACTACGAGCAGTACTTC.

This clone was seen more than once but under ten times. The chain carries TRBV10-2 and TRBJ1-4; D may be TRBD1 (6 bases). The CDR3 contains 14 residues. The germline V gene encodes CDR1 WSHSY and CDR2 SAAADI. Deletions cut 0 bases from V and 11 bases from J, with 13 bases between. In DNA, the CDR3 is TGCGCCAGCAGTGAGTCACAGGGATTAGGGAAACTGTTTTTT. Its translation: CASSESQGLGKLFF.

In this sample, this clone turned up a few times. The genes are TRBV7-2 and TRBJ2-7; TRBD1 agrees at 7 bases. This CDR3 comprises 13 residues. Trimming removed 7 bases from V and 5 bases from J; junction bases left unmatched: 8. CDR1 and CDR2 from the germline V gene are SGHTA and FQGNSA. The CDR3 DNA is TGTGCCAGCAACTTCCGGGACAGTAACGAGCAGTACTTC. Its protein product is CASNFRDSNEQYF. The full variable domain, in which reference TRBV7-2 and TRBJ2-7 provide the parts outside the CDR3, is GAGVSQSPSNKVTEKGKDVELRCDPISGHTALYWYRQSLGQGLEFLIYFQGNSAPDKSGLPSDRFSAERTGGSVSTLTIQRTQQEDSAVYLCASNFRDSNEQYFGPGTRLTVT.

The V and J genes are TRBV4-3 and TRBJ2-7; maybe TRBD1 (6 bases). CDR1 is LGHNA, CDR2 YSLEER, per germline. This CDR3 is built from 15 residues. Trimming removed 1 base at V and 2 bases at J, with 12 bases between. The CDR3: CASSQVRQAAYEQYF. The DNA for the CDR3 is TGCGCCAGCAGCCAAGTACGACAGGCGGCCTACGAGCAGTACTTC.

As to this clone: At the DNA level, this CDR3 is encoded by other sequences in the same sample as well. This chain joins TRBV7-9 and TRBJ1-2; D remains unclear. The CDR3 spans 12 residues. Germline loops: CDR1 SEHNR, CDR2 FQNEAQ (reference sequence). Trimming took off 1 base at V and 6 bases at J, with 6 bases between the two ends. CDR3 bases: TGTGCCAGCAGCTTAGTCGGGGATGGCTACACCTTC. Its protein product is CASSLVGDGYTF.

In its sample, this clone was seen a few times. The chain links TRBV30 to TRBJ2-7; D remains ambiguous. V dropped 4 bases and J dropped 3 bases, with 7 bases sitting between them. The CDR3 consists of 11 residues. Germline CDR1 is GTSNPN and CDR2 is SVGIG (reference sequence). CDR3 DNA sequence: TGTGCCTGGAATAGCTACTACGAGCAGTACTTC. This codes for CAWNSYYEQYF.

The CDR3 DNA follows: TGCAGCGTTAAGACTAGCGGGAGGGAGATCTACAATGAGCAGTTCTTC. Translated, it gives CSVKTSGREIYNEQFF. The chain joins TRBV29-1 to TRBJ2-1, with 14 bases that match TRBD2. Germline CDR1 is SQVTM and CDR2 is ANQGSEA. The CDR3 has 16 residues. V lost 5 bases and J lost 3; bases outside the gene matches: 6.

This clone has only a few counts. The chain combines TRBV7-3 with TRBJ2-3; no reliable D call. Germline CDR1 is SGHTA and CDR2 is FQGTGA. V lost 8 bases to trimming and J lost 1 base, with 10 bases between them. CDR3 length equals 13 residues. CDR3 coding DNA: TGTGCCAGCGGACCTTCCGGCACAGATACGCAGTATTTT. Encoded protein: CASGPSGTDTQYF.

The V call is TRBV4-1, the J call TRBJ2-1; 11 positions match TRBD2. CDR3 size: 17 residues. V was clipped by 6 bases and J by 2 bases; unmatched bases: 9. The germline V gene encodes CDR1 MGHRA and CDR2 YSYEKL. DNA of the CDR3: TGCGCCAGCAGACATACCTTTAGCGGGAGGGCCTACAATGAGCAGTTCTTC. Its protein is CASRHTFSGRAYNEQFF.

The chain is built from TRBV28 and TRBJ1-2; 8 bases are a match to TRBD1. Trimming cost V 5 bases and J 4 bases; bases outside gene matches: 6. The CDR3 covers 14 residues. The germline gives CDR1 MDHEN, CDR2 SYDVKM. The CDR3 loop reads CASSPPTGVYGYTF. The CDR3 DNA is TGTGCCAGCAGTCCCCCGACAGGGGTCTATGGCTACACCTTC.

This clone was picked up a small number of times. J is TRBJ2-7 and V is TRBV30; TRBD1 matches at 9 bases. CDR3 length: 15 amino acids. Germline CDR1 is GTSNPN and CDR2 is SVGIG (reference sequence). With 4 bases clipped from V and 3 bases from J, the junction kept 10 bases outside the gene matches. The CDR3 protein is CAWIPSDRGIYEQYF. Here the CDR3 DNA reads TGTGCCTGGATCCCTAGTGACAGGGGGATCTACGAGCAGTACTTC.

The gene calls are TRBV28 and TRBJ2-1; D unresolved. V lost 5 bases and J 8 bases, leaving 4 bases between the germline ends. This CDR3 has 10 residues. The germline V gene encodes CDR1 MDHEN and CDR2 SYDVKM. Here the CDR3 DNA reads TGTGCCAGCAGTCGGCATGAGCAGTTCTTC. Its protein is CASSRHEQFF.

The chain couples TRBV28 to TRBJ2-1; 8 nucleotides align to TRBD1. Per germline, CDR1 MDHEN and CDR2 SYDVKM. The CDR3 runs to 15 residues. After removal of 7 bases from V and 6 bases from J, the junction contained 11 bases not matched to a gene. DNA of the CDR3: TGTGCCAGCACCCCCCAGGGGGCTAATGGCAATGAGCAGTTCTTC. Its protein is CASTPQGANGNEQFF.

This CDR3 reads CASSQLGGIPTYEQYF. For the CDR3, the DNA is TGCGCCAGCAGCCAGTTGGGCGGGATCCCCACCTACGAGCAGTACTTC. The chain carries TRBV4-1 and TRBJ2-7; D might be TRBD2 (6 bases). V lost 3 bases and J 2 bases, leaving 17 bases between the germline ends. This CDR3 comprises 16 residues. Germline CDR1 reads MGHRA; CDR2 reads YSYEKL.

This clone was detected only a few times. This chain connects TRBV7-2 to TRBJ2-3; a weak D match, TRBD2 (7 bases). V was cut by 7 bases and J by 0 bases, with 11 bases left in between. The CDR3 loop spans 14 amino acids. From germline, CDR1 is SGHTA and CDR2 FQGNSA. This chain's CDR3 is CASTEGGSTDTQYF. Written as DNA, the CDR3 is TGTGCCAGCACCGAGGGGGGGAGCACAGATACGCAGTATTTT.

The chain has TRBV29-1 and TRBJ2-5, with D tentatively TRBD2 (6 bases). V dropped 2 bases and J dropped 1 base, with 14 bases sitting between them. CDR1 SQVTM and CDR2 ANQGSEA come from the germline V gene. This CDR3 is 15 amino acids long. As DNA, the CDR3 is TGCAGCGTTGAATTGGTGGGACTGTTCCAAGAGACCCAGTACTTC. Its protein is CSVELVGLFQETQYF.

CDR3 nucleotide sequence: TGTGCCAGCAGTTTAGAGGCAGGACTAGCGGGACAAGAGACCCAGTACTTC. This sequence encodes CASSLEAGLAGQETQYF. The V gene is TRBV27, the J gene TRBJ2-5, with TRBD2 matching 12 bases. Germline loops: CDR1 MNHEY, CDR2 SMNVEV (reference sequence). V shed 2 bases and J 2 bases; nucleotides not matched to a gene: 6. The CDR3 has 17 residues.

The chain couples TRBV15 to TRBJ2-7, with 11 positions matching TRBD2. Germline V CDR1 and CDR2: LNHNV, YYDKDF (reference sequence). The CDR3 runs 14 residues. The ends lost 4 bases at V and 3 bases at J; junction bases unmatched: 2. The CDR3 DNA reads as TGTGCCACCAGCATGGGGACTAGCGGCTACGAGCAGTACTTC. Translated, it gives CATSMGTSGYEQYF.

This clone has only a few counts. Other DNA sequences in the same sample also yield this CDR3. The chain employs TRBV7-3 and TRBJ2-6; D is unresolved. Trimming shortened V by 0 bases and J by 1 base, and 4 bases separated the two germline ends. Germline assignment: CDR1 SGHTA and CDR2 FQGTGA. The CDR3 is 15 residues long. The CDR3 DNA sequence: TGTGCCAGCAGCTTAACATCGTCTGGGGCCAACGTCCTGACTTTC. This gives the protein CASSLTSSGANVLTF.

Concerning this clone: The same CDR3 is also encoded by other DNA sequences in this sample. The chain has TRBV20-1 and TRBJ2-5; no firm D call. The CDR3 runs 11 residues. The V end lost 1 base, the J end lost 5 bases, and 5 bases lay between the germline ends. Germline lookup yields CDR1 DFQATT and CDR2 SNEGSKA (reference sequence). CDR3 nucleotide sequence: TGCAGTGCTAGAGTCGCGGAGACCCAGTACTTC. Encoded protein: CSARVAETQYF.

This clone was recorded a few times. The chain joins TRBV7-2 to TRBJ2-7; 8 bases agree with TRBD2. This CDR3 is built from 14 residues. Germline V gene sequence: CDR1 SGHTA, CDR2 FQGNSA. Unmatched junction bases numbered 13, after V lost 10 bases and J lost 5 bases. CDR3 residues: CATTRAGGFDEQYF. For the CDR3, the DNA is TGTGCCACCACCCGGGCGGGAGGTTTTGACGAGCAGTACTTC. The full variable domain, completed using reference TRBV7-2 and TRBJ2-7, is GAGVSQSPSNKVTEKGKDVELRCDPISGHTALYWYRQSLGQGLEFLIYFQGNSAPDKSGLPSDRFSAERTGGSVSTLTIQRTQQEDSAVYLCATTRAGGFDEQYFGPGTRLTVT.